The rows below give T cell receptor beta chains drawn from one sample of a study of OX40 agonist ivuxolimab in advanced cancers. Some clones are missing from TCRdb's copy, which holds only in-frame ones; the method was immunoSEQ multiplex PCR. The data contain 25,000 to 40,000 clones, roughly 89% of them seen just once; the ten biggest clones take up about a fifth. The starting material was CD4+ or CD8+ T cells sorted from blood, obtained in a trial of the OX40 agonist ivuxolimab. These receptors were taken from an adult with an advanced solid tumor such as melanoma, head and neck, liver or kidney cancer. The CDR3 runs from the conserved cysteine through the conserved F or W. D genes are given only for firm matches. Clone size is stated in some rows and not others, as once, few, many or a class when expanded.

TRBJ1-1,few,.,TRBV28,CASSVQGPTEAFF,TGTGCCAGCAGTGTACAGGGTCCCACTGAAGCTTTCTTT
TRBJ2-3,.,TRBD2,TRBV6-1,CASSEKAGGPDTQYF,TGTGCCAGCAGTGAAAAAGCGGGAGGGCCAGATACGCAGTATTTT
TRBJ2-7,.,TRBD2,TRBV5-4,CASSSSYSGRPYEQYF,TGTGCCAGCAGCTCAAGCTATAGCGGGAGACCCTACGAGCAGTACTTC
TRBJ1-1,few,.,TRBV15,CATSGDKNTEAFF,TGTGCCACCAGCGGGGATAAGAACACTGAAGCTTTCTTT
TRBJ2-3,.,.,TRBV30,CASAWSGSTDTQYF,TGTGCCTCCGCGTGGAGCGGTAGCACAGATACGCAGTATTTT
TRBJ2-3,.,.,TRBV9,CASSVEGAGALTDTQYF,TGTGCCAGCAGCGTAGAAGGGGCGGGGGCCCTCACAGATACGCAGTATTTT
TRBJ2-2,.,TRBD1,TRBV9,CASGNQGENTGELFF,TGTGCCAGCGGCAACCAGGGGGAGAACACCGGGGAGCTGTTTTTT
TRBJ2-7,.,TRBD2,TRBV27,CASGTGGVEQYF,TGTGCCAGCGGGACCGGGGGGGTCGAGCAGTACTTC
TRBJ2-1,.,.,TRBV30,CAWSPPRAYNEQFF,TGTGCCTGGAGCCCCCCCCGGGCGTACAATGAGCAGTTCTTC
TRBJ2-7,once,TRBD2,TRBV6-5,CASKTKAGGYEQYF,TGTGCCAGCAAAACGAAAGCGGGAGGGTACGAGCAGTACTTC
TRBJ2-2,.,.,TRBV5-1,CASSVDPVTGELFF,TGCGCCAGCAGTGTGGATCCCGTCACCGGGGAGCTGTTTTTT
TRBJ2-5,.,TRBD1,TRBV9,CASSAPFGQGASETQYF,TGTGCCAGCAGCGCTCCCTTCGGACAGGGGGCATCGGAGACCCAGTACTTC
TRBJ1-4,.,.,TRBV7-9,CASSLSAGPNEKLFF,TGTGCCAGCAGCTTATCGGCAGGGCCTAATGAAAAACTGTTTTTT
TRBJ2-1,.,TRBD1,TRBV4-2,CASSQEPDRELYNEQFF,TGTGCCAGCAGCCAAGAACCAGACAGGGAATTATACAATGAGCAGTTCTTC
TRBJ1-6,.,TRBD1,TRBV19,CASSPPGQGLNSPLHF,TGTGCCAGTAGTCCTCCCGGACAGGGTCTGAATTCACCCCTCCACTTT
TRBJ1-5,.,.,TRBV21-1,CASSKWVGQGGNQPQHF,TGTGCCAGCAGCAAATGGGTGGGGCAGGGAGGAAATCAGCCCCAGCATTTT
TRBJ1-5,.,.,TRBV5-6,CASSHGRGSNQPQHF,TGTGCCAGCAGTCATGGACGGGGGAGCAATCAGCCCCAGCATTTT
TRBJ2-3,many,TRBD2,TRBV2,CASRKLAGVTDTQYF,TGTGCCAGCAGAAAACTAGCGGGGGTCACAGATACGCAGTATTTT
TRBJ2-3,.,.,TRBV6-4,CASSDSMGTDTQYF,TGTGCCAGCAGTGACTCAATGGGCACAGATACGCAGTATTTT
TRBJ2-7,.,.,TRBV10-3,CAISENYEQYF,TGTGCCATCAGTGAGAATTACGAGCAGTACTTC
TRBJ2-3,.,.,TRBV4-1,CASSRGASTDTQYF,TGCGCCAGCAGCCGGGGGGCGAGCACAGATACGCAGTATTTT
TRBJ1-2,.,.,TRBV25-1,CASSESLVAYGYTF,TGTGCCAGCAGTGAATCATTGGTGGCCTATGGCTACACCTTC